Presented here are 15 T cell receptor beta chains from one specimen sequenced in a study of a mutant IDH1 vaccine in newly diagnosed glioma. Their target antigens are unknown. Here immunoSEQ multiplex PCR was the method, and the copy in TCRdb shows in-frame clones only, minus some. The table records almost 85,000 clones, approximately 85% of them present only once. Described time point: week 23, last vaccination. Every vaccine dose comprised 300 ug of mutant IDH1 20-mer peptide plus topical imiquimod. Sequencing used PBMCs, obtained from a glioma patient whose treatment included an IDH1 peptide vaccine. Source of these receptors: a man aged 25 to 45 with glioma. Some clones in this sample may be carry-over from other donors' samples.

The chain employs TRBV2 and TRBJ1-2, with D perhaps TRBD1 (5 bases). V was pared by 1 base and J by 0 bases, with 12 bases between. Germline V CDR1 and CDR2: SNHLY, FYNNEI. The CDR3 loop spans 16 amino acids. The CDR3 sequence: CASSEGRGPSNYGYTF. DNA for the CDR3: TGTGCCAGCAGTGAAGGGAGGGGTCCTTCTAACTATGGCTACACCTTC.

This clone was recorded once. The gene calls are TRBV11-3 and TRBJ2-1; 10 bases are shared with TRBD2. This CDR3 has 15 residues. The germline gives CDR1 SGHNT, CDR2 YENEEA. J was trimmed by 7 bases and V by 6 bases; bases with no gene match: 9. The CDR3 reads CASSPSGGLGNEQFF. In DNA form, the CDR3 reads TGTGCCAGCAGTCCTAGCGGGGGCCTAGGTAATGAGCAGTTCTTC.

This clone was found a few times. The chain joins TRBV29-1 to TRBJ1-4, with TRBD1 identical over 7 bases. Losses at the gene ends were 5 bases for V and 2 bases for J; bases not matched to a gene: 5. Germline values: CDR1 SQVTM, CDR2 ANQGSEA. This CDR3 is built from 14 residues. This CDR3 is CSVTTTGTNEKLFF. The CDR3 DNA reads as TGCAGCGTTACCACGACAGGGACTAATGAAAAACTGTTTTTT.

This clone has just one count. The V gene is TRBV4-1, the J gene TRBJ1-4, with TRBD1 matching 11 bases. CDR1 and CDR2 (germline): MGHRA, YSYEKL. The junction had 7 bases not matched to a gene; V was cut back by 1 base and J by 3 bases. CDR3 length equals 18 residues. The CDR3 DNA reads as TGCGCCAGCAGCCAAGCGGCGGACAGGGGGCAGGCTAATGAAAAACTGTTTTTT. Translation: CASSQAADRGQANEKLFF.

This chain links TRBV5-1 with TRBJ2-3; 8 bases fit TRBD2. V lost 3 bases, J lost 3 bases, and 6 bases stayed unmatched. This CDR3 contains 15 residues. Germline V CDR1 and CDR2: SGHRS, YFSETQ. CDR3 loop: CASSYPGLGTDTQYF. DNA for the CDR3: TGCGCCAGCAGCTACCCGGGACTAGGGACAGATACGCAGTATTTT. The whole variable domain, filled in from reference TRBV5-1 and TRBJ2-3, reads KAGVTQTPRYLIKTRGQQVTLSCSPISGHRSVSWYQQTPGQGLQFLFEYFSETQRNKGNFPGRFSGRQFSNSRSEMNVSTLELGDSALYLCASSYPGLGTDTQYFGPGTRLTVL.

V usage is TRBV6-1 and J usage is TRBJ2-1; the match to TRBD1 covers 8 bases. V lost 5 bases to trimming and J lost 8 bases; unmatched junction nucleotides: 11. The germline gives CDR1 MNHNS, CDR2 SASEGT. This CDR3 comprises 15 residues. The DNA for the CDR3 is TGTGCCAGCAGTAGCCGGGACAGGAGGGTAGATGAGCAGTTCTTC. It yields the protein CASSSRDRRVDEQFF.

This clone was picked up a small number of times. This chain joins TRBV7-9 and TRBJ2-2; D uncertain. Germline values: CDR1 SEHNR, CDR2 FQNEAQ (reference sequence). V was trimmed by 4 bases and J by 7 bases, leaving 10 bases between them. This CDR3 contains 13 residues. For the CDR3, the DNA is TGTGCCAGCAGCTACGGTCTCGACGGGGAGCTGTTTTTT. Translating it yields CASSYGLDGELFF.

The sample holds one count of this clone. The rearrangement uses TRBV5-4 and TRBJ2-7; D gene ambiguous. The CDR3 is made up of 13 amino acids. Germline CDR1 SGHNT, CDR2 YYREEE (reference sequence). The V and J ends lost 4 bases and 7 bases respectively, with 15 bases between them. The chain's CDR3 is CASSPTGAGEQYF. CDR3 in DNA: TGTGCCAGCAGCCCCACTGGCGCTGGTGAGCAGTACTTC. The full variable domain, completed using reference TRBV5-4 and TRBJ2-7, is ETGVTQSPTHLIKTRGQQVTLRCSSQSGHNTVSWYQQALGQGPQFIFQYYREEENGRGNFPPRFSGLQFPNYSSELNVNALELDDSALYLCASSPTGAGEQYFGPGTRLTVT.

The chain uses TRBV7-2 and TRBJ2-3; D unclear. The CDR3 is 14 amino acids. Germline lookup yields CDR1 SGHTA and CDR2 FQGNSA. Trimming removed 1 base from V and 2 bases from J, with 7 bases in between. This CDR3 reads CASSLEQITDTQYF. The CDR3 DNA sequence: TGTGCCAGCAGCTTAGAACAGATCACAGATACGCAGTATTTT. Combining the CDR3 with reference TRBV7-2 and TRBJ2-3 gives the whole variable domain GAGVSQSPSNKVTEKGKDVELRCDPISGHTALYWYRQSLGQGLEFLIYFQGNSAPDKSGLPSDRFSAERTGGSVSTLTIQRTQQEDSAVYLCASSLEQITDTQYFGPGTRLTVL.

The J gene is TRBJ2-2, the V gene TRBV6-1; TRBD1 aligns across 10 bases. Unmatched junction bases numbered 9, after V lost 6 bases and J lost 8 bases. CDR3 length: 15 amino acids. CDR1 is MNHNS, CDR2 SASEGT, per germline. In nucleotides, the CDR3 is TGTGCCAGCAGGGCCGACAGGGGGCTGTCGGGGGAGCTGTTTTTT. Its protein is CASRADRGLSGELFF.

The CDR3 spells CASSESGDLVGNTIYF. In nucleotides, the CDR3 is TGCGCCAGCAGTGAGTCTGGGGACCTTGTCGGAAACACCATATATTTT. The chain is built from TRBV10-1 and TRBJ1-3, with a weak D call TRBD1 (5 bases). The CDR3 runs to 16 residues. In germline, CDR1 is WNHNN, CDR2 SYGVQD (reference sequence). V gave up 0 bases and J gave up 4 bases, with 13 bases separating them.

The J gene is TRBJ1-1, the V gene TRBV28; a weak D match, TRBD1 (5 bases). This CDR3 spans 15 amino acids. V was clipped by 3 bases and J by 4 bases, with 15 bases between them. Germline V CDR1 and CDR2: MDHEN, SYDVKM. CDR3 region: CASSLRAPGGTEAFF. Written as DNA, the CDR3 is TGTGCCAGCAGTTTGCGAGCTCCGGGGGGCACTGAAGCTTTCTTT.

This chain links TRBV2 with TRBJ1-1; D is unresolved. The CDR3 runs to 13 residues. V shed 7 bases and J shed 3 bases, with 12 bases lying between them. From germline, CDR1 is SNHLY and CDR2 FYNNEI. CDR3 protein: CASNIAPDTEAFF. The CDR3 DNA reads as TGTGCCAGCAACATTGCCCCGGACACTGAAGCTTTCTTT.

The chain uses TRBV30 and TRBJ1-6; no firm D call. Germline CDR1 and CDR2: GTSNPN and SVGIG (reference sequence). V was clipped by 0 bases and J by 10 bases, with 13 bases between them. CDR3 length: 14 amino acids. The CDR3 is CAWSVRGKGSPLHF. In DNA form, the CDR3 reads TGTGCCTGGAGTGTACGCGGTAAAGGGTCACCCCTCCACTTT.

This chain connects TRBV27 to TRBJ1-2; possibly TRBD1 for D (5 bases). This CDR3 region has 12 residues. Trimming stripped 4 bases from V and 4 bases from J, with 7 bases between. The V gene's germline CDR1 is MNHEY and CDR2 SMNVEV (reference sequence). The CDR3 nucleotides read TGTGCCAGCAGTTCGGGGGGCTATGGCTACACCTTC. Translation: CASSSGGYGYTF.